A single sample is the source of the 22 T cell receptor beta chains below, sequenced in a study of cytomegalovirus exposure and HLA in healthy donors. Both 60 Vbeta primers and 13 Jbeta primers went into the PCR. Here immunoSEQ multiplex PCR was the method, and the copy in TCRdb shows in-frame clones only, minus some. Among under 250,000 clones listed, over 60% were seen once. Sequences were obtained from PBMCs. The receptors shown here come from a male donor in good health and CMV-seronegative.

The V and J genes are TRBV6-6 and TRBJ1-4, with unresolved D. The CDR3 is 15 amino acids. V lost 7 bases and J lost 8, with 20 bases in between. From germline, CDR1 is MNHNY and CDR2 SVGAGI (reference sequence). The CDR3 is CASKYYSGEEEKLFF. CDR3 DNA sequence: TGTGCCAGCAAGTACTATTCGGGAGAGGAAGAAAAACTGTTTTTT.

The V call is TRBV9, the J call TRBJ1-1, with no clear D. CDR3 length: 13 amino acids. V lost 4 bases, J lost 2 bases, and 9 bases lay in between. Germline assignment: CDR1 SGDLS and CDR2 YYNGEE. CDR3 protein: CASSPPTNTEAFF. The CDR3, as DNA: TGTGCCAGCAGCCCGCCCACAAACACTGAAGCTTTCTTT.

The chain is built from TRBV28 and TRBJ2-1; D is undetermined. The V gene's germline CDR1 is MDHEN and CDR2 SYDVKM. V lost 3 bases, J lost 4 bases, and 7 bases lay in between. The CDR3 is made up of 13 amino acids. The CDR3 region is CASSLVLYNEQFF. The CDR3 DNA is TGTGCCAGCAGTTTGGTACTATACAATGAGCAGTTCTTC. The complete variable domain, with remaining parts taken from reference TRBV28 and TRBJ2-1, reads DVKVTQSSRYLVKRTGEKVFLECVQDMDHENMFWYRQDPGLGLRLIYFSYDVKMKEKGDIPEGYSVSREKKERFSLILESASTNQTSMYLCASSLVLYNEQFFGPGTRLTVL.

This chain links TRBV28 with TRBJ1-5; 10 positions match TRBD1. The V segment lost 7 bases and the J segment 6 bases; nucleotides outside the gene matches: 6. The CDR3 has 14 residues. The germline gives CDR1 MDHEN, CDR2 SYDVKM. The CDR3 spells CASTRTGGAQPQHF. Written as DNA, the CDR3 is TGTGCCAGCACCCGGACAGGGGGGGCTCAGCCCCAGCATTTT. Full variable domain (rest looked up from reference TRBV28 and TRBJ1-5): DVKVTQSSRYLVKRTGEKVFLECVQDMDHENMFWYRQDPGLGLRLIYFSYDVKMKEKGDIPEGYSVSREKKERFSLILESASTNQTSMYLCASTRTGGAQPQHFGDGTRLSIL.

J is TRBJ2-1 and V is TRBV6-5; 7 bases are shared with TRBD1. The CDR3 totals 14 residues. Germline lookup yields CDR1 MNHEY and CDR2 SVGAGI. V shed 5 bases and J 4 bases; nucleotides not matched to a gene: 5. The CDR3 nucleotides are TGTGCCAGCAGTCCCGGGACAGCTTACAATGAGCAGTTCTTC. Protein: CASSPGTAYNEQFF.

The chain is built from TRBV30 and TRBJ2-7; 9 bases are shared with TRBD2. The V and J ends lost 0 bases and 2 bases, in that order; junction bases with no gene match: 11. CDR3 size: 17 residues. Germline V lookup: CDR1 GTSNPN, CDR2 SVGIG (reference sequence). CDR3 sequence: CAWSVQRSLAGPYEQYF. CDR3 sequence (DNA): TGTGCCTGGAGTGTACAGAGGAGTCTAGCGGGGCCCTACGAGCAGTACTTC.

The chain couples TRBV7-9 to TRBJ1-5; D unresolved. CDR1 and CDR2 from the germline V gene are SEHNR and FQNEAQ (reference sequence). The CDR3 has 15 amino acids. Trimming pared 5 bases from V and 5 bases from J, leaving 16 bases between. This CDR3 is CASSPSWDVDQPQHF. CDR3 sequence (DNA): TGTGCCAGCAGCCCTAGCTGGGATGTGGATCAGCCCCAGCATTTT.

The chain combines TRBV7-9 with TRBJ1-6, with D uncertain. Trimming left V 3 bases short and J 8 bases short, with 5 bases between. Per germline, CDR1 SEHNR and CDR2 FQNEAQ (reference sequence). The CDR3 covers 12 residues. In DNA form, the CDR3 reads TGTGCCAGCAGCTTTGGAGATTCACCCCTCCACTTT. This gives the protein CASSFGDSPLHF.

This clone appeared a few times. The chain has TRBV5-1 and TRBJ2-5; TRBD2 aligns across 7 bases. The ends lost 2 bases at V and 5 bases at J; junction bases unmatched: 9. The CDR3 runs 15 residues. Looked up from germline, CDR1 is SGHRS and CDR2 is YFSETQ. DNA for the CDR3: TGCGCCAGCAGCTTTGGGGGAGGGACCGACGAGACCCAGTACTTC. It codes for CASSFGGGTDETQYF.

The CDR3 loop reads CASTIGQNNYGYTF. The CDR3, as DNA: TGCGCCAGCACCATCGGACAGAATAACTATGGCTACACCTTC. V is TRBV5-1 and J is TRBJ1-2; D is possibly TRBD1 (6 bases). CDR3 length: 14 residues. CDR1 SGHRS and CDR2 YFSETQ come from the germline V gene. Deletions cut 6 bases from V and 1 base from J, with 13 bases between.

The V gene is TRBV19, the J gene TRBJ2-5; the D gene is possibly TRBD2 (5 bases). The CDR3 sequence is 14 residues long. Germline-derived CDR1 and CDR2 are LNHDA and SQIVND (reference sequence). V was shortened by 3 bases and J by 2 bases, with 10 bases between the two germline ends. The CDR3 reads CASSIGSGQETQYF. In nucleotides, the CDR3 is TGTGCCAGTAGTATTGGGAGCGGACAAGAGACCCAGTACTTC.

The gene calls are TRBV5-1 and TRBJ2-7; 9 bases match TRBD1. After removal of 4 bases from V and 3 bases from J, the junction contained 2 bases not matched to a gene. Germline V gene data show CDR1 as SGHRS and CDR2 as YFSETQ. This CDR3 has 13 amino acids. The CDR3 DNA follows: TGCGCCAGCAGCCGGGGACAGGGCTACGAGCAGTACTTC. Its translation is CASSRGQGYEQYF.

This clone appeared a single time. This sequence joins TRBV6-5 and TRBJ2-2, with 10 positions matching TRBD2. V trimming: 2 bases; J trimming: 7 bases; junction bases outside the gene matches: 7. Looked up from germline, CDR1 is MNHEY and CDR2 is SVGAGI. CDR3 size: 16 residues. This CDR3 is CASSYTSGEAIGELFF. As DNA, the CDR3 is TGTGCCAGCAGTTACACTAGCGGGGAGGCAATCGGGGAGCTGTTTTTT.

The chain carries TRBV4-3 and TRBJ1-2; D may be TRBD1 (5 bases). V was trimmed by 2 bases and J by 1 base, leaving 5 bases between them. This CDR3 has 13 residues. The germline V gene has CDR1 LGHNA and CDR2 YSLEER. The CDR3 sequence: CASSQQGNYGYTF. CDR3 in DNA: TGCGCCAGCAGCCAACAGGGTAACTATGGCTACACCTTC.

This chain uses TRBV27 with TRBJ2-1; 7 positions agree with TRBD2. V dropped 4 bases and J dropped 4; count of bases not matched to a gene: 7. CDR3 length: 15 residues. Germline values: CDR1 MNHEY, CDR2 SMNVEV (reference sequence). The CDR3 coding sequence is TGTGCCAGCAGTTCTTCTAGCGGACTATACAATGAGCAGTTCTTC. Its translation is CASSSSSGLYNEQFF.

As DNA, the CDR3 is TGTGCCAGCAGCTTAGGGACCTACCGGGACATTACAGATACGCAGTATTTT. Amino acids: CASSLGTYRDITDTQYF. The J gene is TRBJ2-3, the V gene TRBV11-2; D is perhaps TRBD1 (6 bases). Trimming took 1 base from V and 3 from J, leaving 17 bases between them. The V gene's germline CDR1 is SGHAT and CDR2 FQNNGV. The CDR3 covers 17 residues.

J is TRBJ2-5 and V is TRBV25-1; a weak D match, TRBD2 (7 bases). This CDR3 comprises 16 residues. Per germline, CDR1 MGHDK and CDR2 SYGVNS. Trimming took off 6 bases at V and 1 base at J, with 18 bases between the two ends. CDR3 sequence (DNA): TGTGCCAGCAGCGGGACTACATACAGGGCCCAAGAGACCCAGTACTTC. Amino acids: CASSGTTYRAQETQYF. Looking up the rest from reference TRBV25-1 and TRBJ2-5 gives the full variable domain: EADIYQTPRYLVIGTGKKITLECSQTMGHDKMYWYQQDPGMELHLIHYSYGVNSTEKGDLSSESTVSRIRTEHFPLTLESARPSHTSQYLCASSGTTYRAQETQYFGPGTRLLVL.

The CDR3 here is CASMRGGNTEAFF. CDR3 sequence (DNA): TGTGCCAGCATGAGGGGGGGGAACACTGAAGCTTTCTTT. The genes are TRBV2 and TRBJ1-1, with a weak D call TRBD1 (6 bases). Germline V CDR1 and CDR2: SNHLY, FYNNEI. The CDR3 sequence is 13 residues long. The V end lost 7 bases, the J end lost 1 base, and 10 bases lay between the germline ends.

V is TRBV30 and J is TRBJ1-6; D is unclear. V lost 1 base and J lost 8, with 18 bases in between. CDR1 is GTSNPN and CDR2 is SVGIG in the germline V gene (reference sequence). This CDR3 region has 16 residues. The DNA for the CDR3 is TGTGCCTGGAGTGGGCACGGAGGCTTAAGGGATTCACCCCTCCACTTT. This encodes CAWSGHGGLRDSPLHF.

The rearrangement joins TRBV2 to TRBJ2-7; 11 positions match TRBD2. Looked up from germline, CDR1 is SNHLY and CDR2 is FYNNEI. Trimming cost V 6 bases and J 0 bases; bases outside gene matches: 4. This CDR3 is 15 amino acids long. CDR3: CASSGTSGPSYEQYF. The CDR3 DNA follows: TGTGCCAGCAGCGGGACTAGCGGACCCTCCTACGAGCAGTACTTC. Together with reference TRBV2 and TRBJ2-7, the CDR3 gives the full variable domain: EPEVTQTPSHQVTQMGQEVILRCVPISNHLYFYWYRQILGQKVEFLVSFYNNEISEKSEIFDDQFSVERPDGSNFTLKIRSTKLEDSAMYFCASSGTSGPSYEQYFGPGTRLTVT.

The gene calls are TRBV13 and TRBJ1-1, with 11 bases identical to TRBD1. Germline V CDR1 and CDR2: PRHDT, FYEKMQ (reference sequence). V lost 5 bases, J lost 1 base, and 3 bases stayed unmatched. The CDR3 has 15 residues. The CDR3: CASSTGQGANTEAFF. The CDR3 region has the DNA TGTGCCAGCAGCACAGGACAGGGGGCGAACACTGAAGCTTTCTTT.

The chain links TRBV27 to TRBJ2-7, with 8 nucleotides matching TRBD2. Germline V CDR1 and CDR2: MNHEY, SMNVEV (reference sequence). This CDR3 spans 15 amino acids. Germline trimming cut 7 bases from V and 6 bases from J; bases unmatched to any gene: 14. CDR3 region: CASIGAGGTYREQYF. CDR3 in DNA: TGTGCCAGCATTGGTGCGGGGGGCACATATCGCGAGCAGTACTTC.